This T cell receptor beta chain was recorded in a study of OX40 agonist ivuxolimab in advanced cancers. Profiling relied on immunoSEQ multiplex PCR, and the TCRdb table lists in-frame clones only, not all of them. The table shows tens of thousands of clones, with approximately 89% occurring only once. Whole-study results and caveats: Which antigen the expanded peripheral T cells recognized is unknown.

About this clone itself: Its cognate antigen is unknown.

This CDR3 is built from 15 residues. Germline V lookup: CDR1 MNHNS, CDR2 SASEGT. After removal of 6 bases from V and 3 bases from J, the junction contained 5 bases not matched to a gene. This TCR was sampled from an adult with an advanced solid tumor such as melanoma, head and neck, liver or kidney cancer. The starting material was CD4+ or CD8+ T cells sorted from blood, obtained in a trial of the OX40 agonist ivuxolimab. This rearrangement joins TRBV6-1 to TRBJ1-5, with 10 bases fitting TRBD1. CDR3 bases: TGTGCCAGCAGCTGGACAGGGGGGTACAATCAGCCCCAGCATTTT. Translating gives CASSWTGGYNQPQHF.